This entry describes one T cell receptor beta chain. Its antigen is undetermined. Clones were sequenced by immunoSEQ multiplex PCR, and TCRdb holds only the in-frame ones, with some missing. The sample lists about 40,000 clones, approximately 84% occurring once. CDR3 length equals 14 residues. The V end lost 4 bases, the J end lost 0 bases, and 8 bases lay between the germline ends. Germline V CDR1 and CDR2: ENHRY, SYGVKD. This entry comes from a study of T cells in localized non-small cell lung cancer. Study-level results: An association was observed between higher blood T cell density and longer overall survival.

This receptor was obtained from a man aged 35-69 years with stage I lung adenocarcinoma. The chain combines TRBV10-3 with TRBJ2-3; D ambiguous. The sequencing used peripheral blood, collected before any cancer treatment. For the CDR3, the DNA is TGTGCCATCAGTGTCGGGCCTAGCACAGATACGCAGTATTTT. Its protein is CAISVGPSTDTQYF.